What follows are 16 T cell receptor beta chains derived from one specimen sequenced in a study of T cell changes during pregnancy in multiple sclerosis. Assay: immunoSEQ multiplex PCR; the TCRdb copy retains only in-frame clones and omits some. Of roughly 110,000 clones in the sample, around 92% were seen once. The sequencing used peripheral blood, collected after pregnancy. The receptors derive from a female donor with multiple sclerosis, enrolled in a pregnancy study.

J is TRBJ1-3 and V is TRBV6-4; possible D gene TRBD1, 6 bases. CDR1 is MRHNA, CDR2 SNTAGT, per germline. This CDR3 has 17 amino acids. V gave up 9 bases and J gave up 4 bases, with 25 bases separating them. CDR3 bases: TGTGCCAGGTTCCTTGACAGGAGAACCTGGTACGGAAACACCATATATTTT. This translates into CARFLDRRTWYGNTIYF.

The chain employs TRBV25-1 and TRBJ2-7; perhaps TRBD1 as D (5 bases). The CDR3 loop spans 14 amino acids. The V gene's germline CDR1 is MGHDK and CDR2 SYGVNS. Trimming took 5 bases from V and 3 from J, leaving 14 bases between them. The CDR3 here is CASSSPRQSYEQYF. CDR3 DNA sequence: TGTGCCAGCAGTTCCCCAAGACAGAGCTACGAGCAGTACTTC.

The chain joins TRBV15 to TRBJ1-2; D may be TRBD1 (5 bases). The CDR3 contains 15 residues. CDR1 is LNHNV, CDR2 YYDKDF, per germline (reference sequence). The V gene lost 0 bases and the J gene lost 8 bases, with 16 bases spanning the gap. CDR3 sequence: CATSRDGQGLLGYTF. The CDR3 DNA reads TGTGCCACCAGCAGAGACGGTCAGGGCTTGCTCGGCTACACCTTC.

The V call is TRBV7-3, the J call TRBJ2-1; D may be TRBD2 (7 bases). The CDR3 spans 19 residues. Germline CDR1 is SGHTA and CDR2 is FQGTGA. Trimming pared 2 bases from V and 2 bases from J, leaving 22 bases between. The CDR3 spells CASSLSSAGAPSTYNEQFF. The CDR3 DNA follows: TGTGCCAGCAGCTTATCGTCTGCGGGGGCACCCAGTACCTACAATGAGCAGTTCTTC.

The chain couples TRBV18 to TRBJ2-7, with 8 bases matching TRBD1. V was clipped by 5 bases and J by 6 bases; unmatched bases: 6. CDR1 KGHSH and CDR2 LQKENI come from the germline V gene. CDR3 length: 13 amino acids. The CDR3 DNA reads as TGTGCCAGCTCAGAACTGACAGGGGCCGAGCAGTACTTC. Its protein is CASSELTGAEQYF.

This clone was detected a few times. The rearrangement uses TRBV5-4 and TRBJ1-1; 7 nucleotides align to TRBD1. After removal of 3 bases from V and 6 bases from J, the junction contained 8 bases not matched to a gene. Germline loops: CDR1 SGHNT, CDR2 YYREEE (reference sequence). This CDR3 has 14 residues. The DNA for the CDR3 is TGTGCCAGCAGCTGGGGTAGAGGGACAGCTGAAGCTTTCTTT. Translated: CASSWGRGTAEAFF. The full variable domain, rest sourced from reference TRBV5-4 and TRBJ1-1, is ETGVTQSPTHLIKTRGQQVTLRCSSQSGHNTVSWYQQALGQGPQFIFQYYREEENGRGNFPPRFSGLQFPNYSSELNVNALELDDSALYLCASSWGRGTAEAFFGQGTRLTVV.

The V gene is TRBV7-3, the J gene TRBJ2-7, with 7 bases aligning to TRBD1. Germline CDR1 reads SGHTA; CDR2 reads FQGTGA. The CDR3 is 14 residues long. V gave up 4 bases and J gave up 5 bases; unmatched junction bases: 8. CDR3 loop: CASSSLTGPHEQYF. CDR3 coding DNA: TGTGCCAGCAGCTCGTTGACAGGGCCCCACGAGCAGTACTTC.

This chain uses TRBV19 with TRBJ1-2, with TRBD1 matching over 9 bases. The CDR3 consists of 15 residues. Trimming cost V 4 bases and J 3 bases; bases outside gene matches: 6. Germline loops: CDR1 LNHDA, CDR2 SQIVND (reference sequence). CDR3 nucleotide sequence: TGTGCCAGTAGTAAATCGACAGGGGGTGACTATGGCTACACCTTC. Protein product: CASSKSTGGDYGYTF.

CDR3 protein: CASITRGETQYF. CDR3 sequence (DNA): TGTGCCAGCATTACGCGGGGGGAGACCCAGTACTTC. The gene calls are TRBV6-6 and TRBJ2-5; 7 bases map to TRBD2. V trimming: 7 bases; J trimming: 5 bases; junction bases outside the gene matches: 4. This CDR3 contains 12 residues. Germline loops: CDR1 MNHNY, CDR2 SVGAGI (reference sequence).

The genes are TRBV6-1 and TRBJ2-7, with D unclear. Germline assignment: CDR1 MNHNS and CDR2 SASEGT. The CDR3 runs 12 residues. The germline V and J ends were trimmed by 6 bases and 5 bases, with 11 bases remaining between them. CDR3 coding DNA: TGTGCCAGCAGGGGCCTGGTCCACGAGCAGTACTTC. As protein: CASRGLVHEQYF.

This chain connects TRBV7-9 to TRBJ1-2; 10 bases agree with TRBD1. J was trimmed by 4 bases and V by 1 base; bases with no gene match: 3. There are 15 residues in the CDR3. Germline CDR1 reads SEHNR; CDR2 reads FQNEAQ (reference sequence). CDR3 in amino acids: CASSLGDRGFYGYTF. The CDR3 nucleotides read TGTGCCAGCAGCTTAGGGGACAGGGGCTTCTATGGCTACACCTTC.

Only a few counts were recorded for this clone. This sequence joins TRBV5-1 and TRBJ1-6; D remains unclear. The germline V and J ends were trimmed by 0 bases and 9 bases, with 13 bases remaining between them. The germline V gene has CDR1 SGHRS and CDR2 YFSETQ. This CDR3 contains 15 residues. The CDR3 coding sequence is TGCGCCAGCAGCTTGGGAGGGATGGATGGTTCACCCCTCCACTTT. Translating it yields CASSLGGMDGSPLHF. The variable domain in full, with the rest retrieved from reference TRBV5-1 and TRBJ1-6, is KAGVTQTPRYLIKTRGQQVTLSCSPISGHRSVSWYQQTPGQGLQFLFEYFSETQRNKGNFPGRFSGRQFSNSRSEMNVSTLELGDSALYLCASSLGGMDGSPLHFGNGTRLTVT.

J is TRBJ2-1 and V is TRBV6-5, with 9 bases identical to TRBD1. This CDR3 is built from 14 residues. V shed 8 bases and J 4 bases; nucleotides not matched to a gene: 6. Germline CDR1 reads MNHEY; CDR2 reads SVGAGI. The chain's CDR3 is CASSRQGEYNEQFF. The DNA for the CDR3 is TGTGCCAGCTCAAGACAGGGGGAGTACAATGAGCAGTTCTTC.

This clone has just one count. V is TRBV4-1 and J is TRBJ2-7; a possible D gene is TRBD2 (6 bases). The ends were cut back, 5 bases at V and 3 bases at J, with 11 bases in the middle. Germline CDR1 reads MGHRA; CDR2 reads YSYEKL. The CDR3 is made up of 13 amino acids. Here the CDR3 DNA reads TGCGCCAGCAGCGGAAATAGCGGCTACGAGCAGTACTTC. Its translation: CASSGNSGYEQYF.

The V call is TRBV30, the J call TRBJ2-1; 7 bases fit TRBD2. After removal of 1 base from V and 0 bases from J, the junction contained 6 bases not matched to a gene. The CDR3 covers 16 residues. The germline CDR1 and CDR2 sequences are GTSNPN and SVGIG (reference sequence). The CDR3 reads CAWSGQLASSYNEQFF. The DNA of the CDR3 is TGTGCCTGGAGTGGCCAACTAGCGAGCTCCTACAATGAGCAGTTCTTC.

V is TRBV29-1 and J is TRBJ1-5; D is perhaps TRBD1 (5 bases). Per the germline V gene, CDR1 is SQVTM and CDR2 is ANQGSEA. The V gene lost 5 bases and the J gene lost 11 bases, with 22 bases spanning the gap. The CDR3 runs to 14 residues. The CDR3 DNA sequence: TGCAGCGTTTTAGAGGGGAGGGGCCCCAAGTCCCAGCATTTT. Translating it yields CSVLEGRGPKSQHF.